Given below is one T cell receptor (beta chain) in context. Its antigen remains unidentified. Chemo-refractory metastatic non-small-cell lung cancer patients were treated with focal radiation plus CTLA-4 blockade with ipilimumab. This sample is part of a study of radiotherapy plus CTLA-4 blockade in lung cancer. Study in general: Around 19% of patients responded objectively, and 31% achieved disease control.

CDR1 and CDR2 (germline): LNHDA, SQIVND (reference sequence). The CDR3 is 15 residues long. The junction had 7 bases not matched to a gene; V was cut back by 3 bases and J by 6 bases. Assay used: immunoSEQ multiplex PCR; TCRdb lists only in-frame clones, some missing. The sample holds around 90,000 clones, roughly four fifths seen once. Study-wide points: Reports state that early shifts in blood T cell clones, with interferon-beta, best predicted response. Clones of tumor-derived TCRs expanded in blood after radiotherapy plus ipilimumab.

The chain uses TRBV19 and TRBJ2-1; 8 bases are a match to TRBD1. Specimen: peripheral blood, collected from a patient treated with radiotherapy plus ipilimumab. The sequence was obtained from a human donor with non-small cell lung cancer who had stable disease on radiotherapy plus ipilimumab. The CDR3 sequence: CASSMVGRGLNEQFF. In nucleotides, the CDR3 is TGTGCCAGTAGTATGGTTGGCAGGGGGCTCAATGAGCAGTTCTTC.